This T cell receptor beta chain came from a study of CD8 T cells in Susac syndrome. The overall study: The sequenced Susac syndrome patients comprised six with active disease and about eight in remission. Patients with Susac syndrome were therapy-naive, taking corticosteroids, with some also receiving intravenous immunoglobulin, or taking intravenous immunoglobulin alone at the time their blood was drawn. General study points: It was acknowledged in the study that the number of individuals who were included in its TCR sequencing and HLA analysis was relatively small.

With random hexamers, 0.5 to 1 ug RNA was reverse transcribed. TCRdb reanalysed the immunoSEQ multiplex PCR reads using MiXCR and keeps one entry per CDR3 protein. The sample contains around 130,000 distinct CDR3 sequences, around 94% of which appear only once. As to this clonotype: Its specificity is unknown.

Germline-derived CDR1 and CDR2 are SGHDT and YYEEEE. V was cut by 1 base and J by 2 bases, with 7 bases left in between. CDR3 length: 15 amino acids. The chain recombines TRBV5-6 with TRBJ2-6; perhaps TRBD2 as D (5 bases). Sequenced material: CD8+ T cells from PBMCs. The clonotype comes from a human donor with Susac syndrome. Here the CDR3 DNA reads TGTGCCAGCAGCTTGAGGCGGGCTGGGGCCAACGTCCTGACTTTC. As protein: CASSLRRAGANVLTF. The entire variable domain, with the rest obtained from reference TRBV5-6 and TRBJ2-6, is as follows: DAGVTQSPTHLIKTRGQQVTLRCSPKSGHDTVSWYQQALGQGPQFIFQYYEEEERQRGNFPDRFSGHQFPNYSSELNVNALLLGDSALYLCASSLRRAGANVLTFGAGSRLTVL.